A single sample is the source of the 28 T cell receptor beta chains below, sequenced in a study of T-cell reconstitution after alpha-beta-depleted transplantation in children. Unique molecular identifiers were incorporated when the TCRbeta library was constructed. TCRdb itself ran the PCR reads through MiXCR, one entry per CDR3 protein. The profile shows more than 150,000 distinct CDR3 sequences, less than 15% of them singletons. The sample was PBMCs from the stem cell graft donor, taken from the stem cell graft. The receptors come from a human donor who donated a stem cell graft to a child with acute lymphoblastic leukemia.

This clonotype was detected ten times or more. V usage is TRBV7-2 and J usage is TRBJ2-7; a possible D gene is TRBD2 (5 bases). Trimming removed 6 bases at V and 3 bases at J, with 12 bases between. This CDR3 region has 13 residues. Germline CDR1 and CDR2: SGHTA and FQGNSA. Here the CDR3 reads CASSKRPFYEQYF. The CDR3 nucleotides read TGTGCCAGCAGTAAGCGGCCGTTCTACGAGCAGTACTTC.

The rearrangement joins TRBV18 to TRBJ2-3; 9 bases match TRBD2. Germline V gene lookup returns CDR1 KGHSH and CDR2 LQKENI. Trimming cost V 1 base and J 4 bases; bases outside gene matches: 12. The CDR3 totals 18 residues. The CDR3 bases are TGTGCCAGCTCACCACGGGGTGTGGGACTAGCTCCTGCAGATACGCAGTATTTT. This codes for CASSPRGVGLAPADTQYF.

This clonotype was observed at least ten times. This rearrangement joins TRBV7-2 to TRBJ2-1; D remains ambiguous. V was clipped by 2 bases and J by 5 bases, with 7 bases between them. Germline assignment: CDR1 SGHTA and CDR2 FQGNSA. The CDR3 is made up of 13 amino acids. CDR3 in amino acids: CASSLSQNNEQFF. The CDR3 nucleotides read TGTGCCAGCAGCTTATCCCAGAACAATGAGCAGTTCTTC.

This chain connects TRBV5-1 to TRBJ2-7, with D perhaps matching TRBD1 (6 bases). Trimming removed 5 bases at V and 0 bases at J, with 27 bases between. The CDR3 spans 19 residues. CDR1 is SGHRS, CDR2 YFSETQ, per germline. As DNA, the CDR3 is TGCGCCAGCAGTCCCGCACCAAACATCCGGGACACGTTCTCCTACGAGCAGTACTTC. It encodes CASSPAPNIRDTFSYEQYF.

This clonotype was seen repeatedly, ten times or more. V is TRBV5-1 and J is TRBJ1-4, with D possibly matching TRBD1 (5 bases). Trimming took 4 bases from V and 7 from J, leaving 14 bases between them. The CDR3 loop spans 14 amino acids. Germline V CDR1 and CDR2: SGHRS, YFSETQ. The CDR3 region has the DNA TGCGCCAGCAGCACCCGGCGGGGGGGTGAAAAACTGTTTTTT. This sequence encodes CASSTRRGGEKLFF.

The table lists this clonotype with many counts. This sequence joins TRBV20-1 and TRBJ2-2, with TRBD2 as a possible D gene (5 bases). The germline V gene encodes CDR1 DFQATT and CDR2 SNEGSKA (reference sequence). This CDR3 has 15 residues. Trimming removed 1 base from V and 1 base from J, with 10 bases in between. The DNA of the CDR3 is TGCAGTGCTAGAGTCCCTAGCATGAACACCGGGGAGCTGTTTTTT. Encoded protein: CSARVPSMNTGELFF.

This clonotype was picked up a small number of times. The chain employs TRBV5-1 and TRBJ1-1; TRBD1 matches at 8 bases. The CDR3 extends over 14 amino acids. CDR1 is SGHRS and CDR2 is YFSETQ in the germline V gene. With V trimmed by 3 bases and J by 5 bases, 6 bases remained unmatched. CDR3 amino acids: CASSWDRRRTEAFF. The CDR3 DNA sequence: TGCGCCAGCAGCTGGGACAGGAGAAGGACTGAAGCTTTCTTT.

This clonotype was counted ten times or more. The rearrangement uses TRBV29-1 and TRBJ2-3; D may be TRBD2 (5 bases). The germline CDR1 and CDR2 sequences are SQVTM and ANQGSEA. V lost 0 bases to trimming and J lost 0 bases, with 10 bases between them. This CDR3 has 15 amino acids. CDR3 sequence: CSVEDRGSSTDTQYF. The CDR3 coding sequence is TGCAGCGTTGAAGATCGGGGTAGCAGCACAGATACGCAGTATTTT.

The V gene is TRBV27, the J gene TRBJ2-2, with D hard to call. CDR3 length: 13 amino acids. V was shortened by 0 bases and J by 4 bases, with 3 bases between the two germline ends. Germline-derived CDR1 and CDR2 are MNHEY and SMNVEV (reference sequence). CDR3 protein: CASSLSFTGELFF. The CDR3, as DNA: TGTGCCAGCAGTTTATCTTTCACCGGGGAGCTGTTTTTT.

This clonotype was picked up many times. This chain joins TRBV12-3 or TRBV12-4 and TRBJ2-3; the match to TRBD1 covers 8 bases. With V trimmed by 6 bases and J by 4 bases, 9 bases remained unmatched. CDR3 length: 15 amino acids. The CDR3 bases are TGTGCCAGCAGCCGAACCACAGGGGGTCCAGATACGCAGTATTTT. Residues: CASSRTTGGPDTQYF.

The V gene is TRBV12-3 or TRBV12-4, the J gene TRBJ1-2, with 7 bases lining up with TRBD1. The CDR3 runs to 14 residues. Trimming removed 3 bases from V and 4 bases from J; junction bases left unmatched: 5. In DNA form, the CDR3 reads TGTGCCAGCAGTTTTGACGACAGGGCCTATGGCTACACCTTC. Its translation is CASSFDDRAYGYTF.

This clonotype was observed once. This rearrangement joins TRBV29-1 to TRBJ2-3, with 7 positions matching TRBD1. V gave up 6 bases and J gave up 1 base; unmatched junction bases: 4. CDR1 and CDR2 (germline): SQVTM, ANQGSEA. The CDR3 is made up of 13 amino acids. The CDR3 DNA follows: TGCAGCGTCACCGGGACAGGCACAGATACGCAGTATTTT. Amino acid sequence: CSVTGTGTDTQYF.

This chain joins TRBV12-3 or TRBV12-4 and TRBJ2-2, with TRBD2 identical over 14 bases. This CDR3 region has 18 residues. V lost 2 bases and J lost 6; bases outside the gene matches: 8. In DNA, the CDR3 is TGTGCCAGCAGTTTAAGGCCGGGACTAGCGGGAGCGCCCGGGGAGCTGTTTTTT. Translation gives CASSLRPGLAGAPGELFF.

This clonotype was recorded many times. V is TRBV29-1 and J is TRBJ1-2; the D gene is possibly TRBD1 (5 bases). Per the germline V gene, CDR1 is SQVTM and CDR2 is ANQGSEA. The CDR3 totals 13 residues. The V gene lost 7 bases and the J gene lost 8 bases, with 20 bases spanning the gap. CDR3 nucleotide sequence: TGCAGCGGTGGGGCCGAGGGGAGACGAGGCTACACCTTC. Protein sequence: CSGGAEGRRGYTF.

A few counts support this clonotype. The chain recombines TRBV18 with TRBJ1-3; no clear D gene. The germline V gene has CDR1 KGHSH and CDR2 LQKENI. Trimming shortened V by 1 base and J by 0 bases, and 10 bases separated the two germline ends. The CDR3 is 16 residues long. CDR3 sequence: CASSPLDLSSGNTIYF. The CDR3 DNA sequence: TGTGCCAGCTCACCACTCGACTTGAGCTCTGGAAACACCATATATTTT.

There are a few counts of this clonotype. The chain employs TRBV2 and TRBJ1-1; no firm D call. V was clipped by 6 bases and J by 1 base, with 21 bases between them. Germline CDR1 SNHLY, CDR2 FYNNEI. The CDR3 is made up of 17 amino acids. The CDR3 DNA is TGTGCCAGCAGCGGAAACACGGAGGAAAAACCGAACACTGAAGCTTTCTTT. It translates to CASSGNTEEKPNTEAFF.

The table lists this clonotype with many counts. This chain uses TRBV5-5 with TRBJ1-1, with TRBD1 as a possible D gene (6 bases). CDR1 is SGHKS, CDR2 YYEKEE, per germline (reference sequence). The CDR3 covers 14 residues. Trimming left V 6 bases short and J 4 bases short, with 16 bases between. The CDR3 DNA follows: TGTGCCAGCACCCTGGAGGGGGGGGGCACTGAAGCTTTCTTT. Translation: CASTLEGGGTEAFF.

This clonotype has at least ten counts. The chain is built from TRBV10-3 and TRBJ1-1; 9 nucleotides line up with TRBD1. CDR1 and CDR2 (germline): ENHRY, SYGVKD. The V gene end was trimmed by 10 bases and the J gene end by 6 bases; junction bases not matched to a gene: 18. CDR3 length: 16 amino acids. CDR3 residues: CATLPGTGIWFPEAFF. The CDR3 DNA reads TGTGCCACCCTGCCCGGGACAGGGATTTGGTTCCCTGAAGCTTTCTTT.

The chain couples TRBV29-1 to TRBJ1-5; D ambiguous. Looked up from germline, CDR1 is SQVTM and CDR2 is ANQGSEA. The CDR3 is 13 amino acids. Trimming stripped 7 bases from V and 3 bases from J, with 13 bases between. The CDR3 is CSAMDGFNQPQHF. In DNA, the CDR3 is TGCAGCGCTATGGACGGGTTCAATCAGCCCCAGCATTTT.

The gene calls are TRBV29-1 and TRBJ2-7, with D possibly TRBD1 on 5 matching bases. The length of the CDR3 is 13 residues. V was shortened by 7 bases and J by 5 bases, with 18 bases between the two germline ends. The V gene's germline CDR1 is SQVTM and CDR2 ANQGSEA. This CDR3 reads CSGGNVGADEQYF. DNA of the CDR3: TGCAGCGGTGGGAATGTAGGGGCCGACGAGCAGTACTTC.

The CDR3 sequence is CASSPRTGDYEQYF. The DNA for the CDR3 is TGTGCCAGCAGCCCTAGGACAGGGGACTACGAGCAGTACTTC. The chain joins TRBV3-1 to TRBJ2-7, with 9 bases matching TRBD1. The CDR3 length is 14 residues. J lost 3 bases, V lost 4 bases, and 4 bases had no gene match. Germline loops: CDR1 LGHDT, CDR2 YNNKEL (reference sequence).

At least ten counts were recorded for this clonotype. This chain uses TRBV20-1 with TRBJ2-3, with a weak D call TRBD2 (6 bases). The germline V gene encodes CDR1 DFQATT and CDR2 SNEGSKA (reference sequence). V was trimmed by 3 bases and J by 6 bases, leaving 16 bases between them. The CDR3 covers 14 residues. This chain's CDR3 is CSASGADYKDTQYF. For the CDR3, the DNA is TGCAGTGCTAGTGGGGCGGACTACAAGGATACGCAGTATTTT.

The table lists this clonotype with many counts. The V call is TRBV27, the J call TRBJ1-2, with TRBD1 as a possible D gene (5 bases). Germline CDR1 is MNHEY and CDR2 is SMNVEV (reference sequence). This CDR3 contains 12 residues. V lost 8 bases and J lost 7, with 14 bases in between. The CDR3 spells CASRWGDGGYTF. The CDR3 nucleotides read TGTGCCAGCCGGTGGGGGGACGGTGGCTACACCTTC.

This clonotype was recorded many times. V and J are TRBV6-1 and TRBJ2-7; 10 nucleotides agree with TRBD2. This CDR3 has 15 residues. The germline V gene has CDR1 MNHNS and CDR2 SASEGT. V gave up 6 bases and J gave up 3 bases; unmatched junction bases: 8. CDR3 nucleotide sequence: TGTGCCAGCAGATCTCTAGCGGGAGAGAACTACGAGCAGTACTTC. Protein: CASRSLAGENYEQYF.

DNA of the CDR3: TGTGCCAGCTTCGAGGGGACAGGGGATCAGATTGGCCATGGCTACACCTTC. Amino acids: CASFEGTGDQIGHGYTF. The chain uses TRBV7-9 and TRBJ1-2, with 10 bases lining up with TRBD1. The CDR3 is 17 amino acids. CDR1 is SEHNR, CDR2 FQNEAQ, per germline (reference sequence). The V segment lost 8 bases and the J segment 6 bases; nucleotides outside the gene matches: 18. Based on the CDR3 plus reference TRBV7-9 and TRBJ1-2, the full variable domain is DTGVSQNPRHKITKRGQNVTFRCDPISEHNRLYWYRQTLGQGPEFLTYFQNEAQLEKSRLLSDRFSAERPKGSFSTLEIQRTEQGDSAMYLCASFEGTGDQIGHGYTFGSGTRLTVV.

This clonotype has at least ten counts. The chain uses TRBV7-9 and TRBJ2-5, with D perhaps matching TRBD1 (6 bases). This CDR3 contains 14 residues. V dropped 5 bases and J dropped 7 bases, with 17 bases sitting between them. Germline loops: CDR1 SEHNR, CDR2 FQNEAQ (reference sequence). CDR3 sequence reads: CASSPQREGGTQYF. The CDR3 DNA reads as TGTGCCAGCAGCCCCCAGCGAGAAGGGGGGACCCAGTACTTC.

This clonotype was recorded many times. The CDR3, as DNA: TGCAGTGCTAGAGGGGCAGTGGGGGACGAGCAGTACTTC. Translated, it gives CSARGAVGDEQYF. V gene TRBV20-1 combines with J gene TRBJ2-7; D is perhaps TRBD1 or TRBD2 (5 bases each). This CDR3 is built from 13 residues. The V gene lost 1 base and the J gene lost 5 bases, with 12 bases spanning the gap. Germline CDR1 DFQATT, CDR2 SNEGSKA (reference sequence).

This clonotype appeared many times. The V and J genes are TRBV5-6 and TRBJ2-7, with D perhaps being TRBD1 or TRBD2 (5 bases each). Germline values: CDR1 SGHDT, CDR2 YYEEEE. CDR3 length equals 13 residues. V was clipped by 4 bases and J by 3 bases, with 11 bases between them. CDR3 in amino acids: CASSPTGRYEQYF. The CDR3 nucleotides are TGTGCCAGCAGCCCGACGGGACGCTACGAGCAGTACTTC.